This T cell receptor (beta chain) came from a study of T cells after somatic rescue of genetic block (TCRdb year 2020). General notes on the study: What the study looked at was long-term robustness, specifically in a T-cell system that came about through somatic rescue of a genetic block in T-cell development.

The CDR3 sequence holds 13 residues, the cysteine and phenylalanine included. Only the CDR3 part of the read is kept: 39 bases, read in frame from the first base. Sequences SGHRS (CDR1) and YFSETQ (CDR2) are obtained from the germline V gene. V is trimmed back by 4 bases and J by 4 bases, and the junction contains 1 base that no gene match accounts for. To prepare the library, the immunoSEQ multiplex PCR assay was applied. Entries here come from immuneACCESS through TCRdb and include only in-frame sequences with V and J called. Some clones fail to appear in such tables; in the studies checked, an unresolved V gene covers under half of the shortfall, and the cause of the remainder is unknown. The sample table records more than 9,500 clones; about 78% of these occur just once. Roughly 8% of the sample rests with the top ten. Worth noting for this clone: No antigen is known for it. Base-call qualities are not available, and no considerably larger clone is one nucleotide away.

The sample consisted of peripheral blood mononuclear cells (PBMCs). The sequence derives from a boy younger than 18. Recombination linked TRBV5-1 to TRBJ2-5, and TRBD2 matches 10 of the central bases. The CDR3 protein: CASSRTSGETQYF. In nucleotides, the sequence is TGCGCCAGCAGCCGGACTAGCGGAGAGACCCAGTACTTC.